A selection of T cell receptor beta chains follows, all from one sample in a study of neurological immune-mediated disorders. TCRdb recomputed calls from the 5' RACE reads with MiXCR, one row per CDR3 protein. Of some 41,000 distinct CDR3 sequences listed, approximately 15% are singletons. The sequenced material came from CD4+ T cells from blood. Receptors were obtained from a woman aged 55-75 years with HTLV-1-associated myelopathy (HAM/TSP). CDR3s include the opening cysteine and the closing phenylalanine or tryptophan. The D gene is left open where the match is weak. Size is stated for part of the rows, as once, few or many counts, or as a class when the clone is expanded.

d_gene,abundance,j_gene,v_gene,CDR3nt,CDR3aa
NA,many,TRBJ1-2,TRBV5-1,TGCGCCAGCAGCTTGGAGGCAGGTCTAGACTATGGCTACACCTTC,CASSLEAGLDYGYTF
NA,many,TRBJ2-3,TRBV10-3,TGTGCCTCCCGGGCGGCTAGCGAAGGAGATACGCAGTATTTT,CASRAASEGDTQYF
NA,NA,TRBJ1-3,TRBV20-1,TGCAGTGCTCCCAGCCCCGAAGATAGAAACACCATATATTTT,CSAPSPEDRNTIYF
NA,many,TRBJ2-3,TRBV7-2,TGTGCCAGCAGCTCTGGATCGCGGAGGGGAGATACGCAGTATTTT,CASSSGSRRGDTQYF
TRBD2,many,TRBJ2-3,TRBV6-5,TGTGCCAGCAGTGGACTAGCGGTCACAGATACGCAGTATTTT,CASSGLAVTDTQYF
NA,many,TRBJ1-6,TRBV5-1,TGCGCCAGCAGCTTGGGTATCGCCGGAGCCTATAATTCACCCCTCCACTTT,CASSLGIAGAYNSPLHF
NA,many,TRBJ1-5,TRBV5-1,TGCGCCAGCAGCTTGGAGGGGGGCTGGGGTCAGCCCCAGCATTTT,CASSLEGGWGQPQHF
TRBD2,many,TRBJ2-1,TRBV20-1,TGCAGTGCTAGTGGTAGCGGGGGGGCCCTTTACAATGAGCAGTTCTTC,CSASGSGGALYNEQFF
NA,many,TRBJ2-2,TRBV2,TGTGCCAGCAGGGAGAAAGTTAACACCGGGGAGCTGTTTTTT,CASREKVNTGELFF
TRBD2,NA,TRBJ2-7,TRBV20-1,TGCAGTGCTAAAGGGACTAGCGGGGTACCATATTACAATGAGCAGTACTTC,CSAKGTSGVPYYNEQYF
NA,many,TRBJ2-1,TRBV7-2,TGTGCCAGCAGCCCGCGGGGGCCGGTATACAATGAGCAGTTCTTC,CASSPRGPVYNEQFF
TRBD2,few,TRBJ2-7,TRBV7-2,TGTGCCAGCAGCACACGGTCCTCTTGGGGACTAGCGGAGGGGACCTACGAGCAGTACTTC,CASSTRSSWGLAEGTYEQYF
TRBD1,many,TRBJ2-2,TRBV5-1,TGCGCCAGCAGCTTCGGGACAGGGGGCGCGGTTGACACCGGGGAGCTGTTTTTT,CASSFGTGGAVDTGELFF
NA,many,TRBJ1-1,TRBV5-1,TGCGCCAGCAGCTGGGAGGGGGTAAGGAACACTGAAGCTTTCTTT,CASSWEGVRNTEAFF
NA,many,TRBJ2-5,TRBV5-1,TGCGCCAGCAGCTTGGACCCGGGCCGGGAGACCCAGTACTTC,CASSLDPGRETQYF
NA,many,TRBJ2-6,TRBV9,TGTGCCAGCACTCTCAACTCTGGGGCCAACGTCCTGACTTTC,CASTLNSGANVLTF
NA,many,TRBJ2-6,TRBV7-6,TGTGCCAGCAGCCCCCGGGCCTCTGGGGCCAACGTCCTGACTTTC,CASSPRASGANVLTF
TRBD2,many,TRBJ2-1,TRBV10-3,TGTGCCATCAGCGCAAGCGGGGGGGCTCGAGAGCAGTTCTTC,CAISASGGAREQFF
NA,many,TRBJ2-7,TRBV7-2,TGTGCCAGCAGCTTAGGGTCAGGATGGGGTCGGGGGCAGTACTTC,CASSLGSGWGRGQYF
TRBD1,many,TRBJ2-1,TRBV20-1,TGCAGTGCTGACGCGGGCGACAGGGTCCAGTTCTTC,CSADAGDRVQFF
NA,many,TRBJ2-3,TRBV29-1,TGCAGCGTTGAAGATCTCAGGGCGGGCACAGATACGCAGTATTTT,CSVEDLRAGTDTQYF
NA,many,TRBJ2-3,TRBV5-1,TGCGCCAGCAGCCTCCGCACTTACACAGATACGCAGTATTTT,CASSLRTYTDTQYF
NA,many,TRBJ1-1,TRBV6-5,TGTGCCAGCACTCCGCTAGGGTTTGGCACTACCGCGCCGGCTGAAGCTTTCTTT,CASTPLGFGTTAPAEAFF
NA,NA,TRBJ2-7,TRBV3-1,NA,CASSFYICSAPRTGNGEQYF
NA,many,TRBJ2-3,TRBV5-6,TGTGCCAGCAGCTTGTCAGGAAAGCTTAGCACAGATACGCAGTATTTT,CASSLSGKLSTDTQYF
NA,few,TRBJ2-7,TRBV20-1,TGCAGTGCTAACCGGGACTCCACCTACGAGCAGTACTTC,CSANRDSTYEQYF
NA,many,TRBJ2-2,TRBV10-1,TGCGCCAGCAGTGAGTCAAGGGGAGGACCCGGGGAGCTGTTTTTT,CASSESRGGPGELFF
TRBD1,many,TRBJ2-1,TRBV2,TGTGCCAGCAGTTCCCAGGGGGCGCCGACCAATGAGCAGTTCTTC,CASSSQGAPTNEQFF
TRBD1,many,TRBJ1-1,TRBV20-1,TGCAGTGCGTTAGGACAGGGGGCTGGTACTGAAGCTTTCTTT,CSALGQGAGTEAFF
NA,NA,TRBJ2-5,TRBV20-1,TGTAGTGCTAGTGATGGCGGGGAGACCCAGTACTTC,CSASDGGETQYF
TRBD1,many,TRBJ1-4,TRBV7-8,TGTGCCAGCTTCCCTGCCGGGACAGGGAGTAATACTAATGAAAAACTGTTTTTT,CASFPAGTGSNTNEKLFF
NA,many,TRBJ1-2,TRBV27,TGTGCCAGCAGTTTCTTGTCAGGAAAACTCTATGGCTACACCTTC,CASSFLSGKLYGYTF
TRBD1,many,TRBJ1-1,TRBV5-1,TGCGCCAGCACCACGACCGGACAGGGGGCTGGTGAAGCTTTCTTT,CASTTTGQGAGEAFF
TRBD2,once,TRBJ2-1,TRBV7-9,TGTGCCAGCAGCCAAACGCGGGGGGGCCACCTGGTCAATGAGCAGTTATTC,CASSQTRGGHLVNEQLF
TRBD1,many,TRBJ2-5,TRBV14,TGTGCCAGCAGCCCACGGACAGGGGGTGGCGAGACCCAGTACTTC,CASSPRTGGGETQYF
TRBD1,many,TRBJ2-1,TRBV20-1,TGCAGTGCTTCCGGGACAGGGGGCCATTTTGAGCAGTTCTTC,CSASGTGGHFEQFF
NA,NA,TRBJ2-5,TRBV7-2,TGTGCCATCAGCTCACAGAAGACCCAGTACTTC,CAISSQKTQYF
NA,many,TRBJ2-7,TRBV20-1,TGCAGTGCTATGGGGCTAGGGGCCTACGAGCAGTACTTC,CSAMGLGAYEQYF